This T cell receptor (beta chain) was profiled in a study of blood T cells in healthy people across ages. Study-wide points: Naive CD4+ cell counts and diversity both ran higher in long-lived than in aged donors.

Germline CDR1 is MNHEY and CDR2 is SVGAGI. The CDR3 has 15 amino acids. V lost 0 bases and J lost 3; bases outside the gene matches: 1. Extraction yielded at least 6 micrograms of total RNA per sample. A second roughly 6 to 11 cycle PCR used barcoded and J-beta primers. Each CDR3 protein is one row after TCRdb ran MiXCR on the 5' RACE reads. The repertoire consists of around 1.5 million distinct CDR3 sequences, with 42% occurring once and the leading ten covering 7.9%. This clonotype was found a few times. As yet, its antigen is unknown. The specimen was blood. This sequence was found in a woman aged 18-29 years in good health. V gene TRBV6-5 combines with J gene TRBJ2-2; TRBD2 matches at 7 bases. CDR3 sequence (DNA): TGTGCCAGCAGTTACTCCGCGGGAGACACCGGGGAGCTGTTTTTT. Encoded protein: CASSYSAGDTGELFF.